This passage covers 26 T cell receptor beta chains from one sample sequenced in a study of T cell responses to AZD1222 COVID-19 vaccine. Only in-frame clones appear in the TCRdb table, and some are missing; sequencing was by immunoSEQ multiplex PCR. The table has around 89,000 clones, roughly 90% seen once. The source material was peripheral blood, sampled on day 0 of AZD1222 vaccination. The receptors shown here come from an adult in good health.

The chain has TRBV19 and TRBJ1-1; possible D gene TRBD1, 5 bases. Germline assignment: CDR1 LNHDA and CDR2 SQIVND (reference sequence). The CDR3 covers 14 residues. The V and J ends lost 7 bases and 0 bases respectively, with 12 bases between them. The CDR3 DNA reads as TGTGCCAGTAAACCGGGACGGCTGAACACTGAAGCTTTCTTT. Translating gives CASKPGRLNTEAFF.

This sequence joins TRBV3-1 (or the pseudogene TRBV3-2) and TRBJ1-6; 7 bases are shared with TRBD1. V lost 3 bases and J lost 7; bases outside the gene matches: 3. CDR1 is LGHDT and CDR2 is YNNKEL in the germline V gene (reference sequence). CDR3 length: 14 residues. The CDR3: CASSHGQDNSPLHF. The DNA for the CDR3 is TGTGCCAGCAGCCACGGACAGGACAATTCACCCCTCCACTTT.

This clone was found once. The J gene is TRBJ2-2, the V gene TRBV5-8; D remains ambiguous. CDR1 and CDR2 from the germline V gene are SGHTS and YDEGEE. The V end lost 4 bases, the J end lost 12 bases, and 10 bases lay between the germline ends. The CDR3 consists of 11 residues. CDR3 in amino acids: CASSGPRQLFF. In DNA, the CDR3 is TGTGCCAGCAGCGGGCCAAGGCAGCTGTTTTTT.

This clone was observed once. The J gene is TRBJ1-1, the V gene TRBV7-2, with D perhaps TRBD1 (5 bases). There are 14 residues in the CDR3. Germline V gives CDR1 SGHTA, CDR2 FQGNSA. Trimming removed 4 bases at V and 6 bases at J, with 15 bases between. The CDR3 sequence is CASSSQRRGPEAFF. DNA for the CDR3: TGTGCCAGCAGCTCCCAGAGGAGGGGTCCTGAAGCTTTCTTT.

The chain couples TRBV28 to TRBJ2-4, with D tentatively TRBD2 (6 bases). CDR3 size: 15 residues. Trimming pared 4 bases from V and 0 bases from J, leaving 10 bases between. Looked up from germline, CDR1 is MDHEN and CDR2 is SYDVKM. The CDR3 reads CASSSPGVAKNIQYF. The CDR3, as DNA: TGTGCCAGCAGTTCCCCGGGGGTAGCCAAAAACATTCAGTACTTC. Combining the CDR3 with reference TRBV28 and TRBJ2-4 gives the whole variable domain DVKVTQSSRYLVKRTGEKVFLECVQDMDHENMFWYRQDPGLGLRLIYFSYDVKMKEKGDIPEGYSVSREKKERFSLILESASTNQTSMYLCASSSPGVAKNIQYFGAGTRLSVL.

The chain recombines TRBV19 with TRBJ2-2; 11 bases match TRBD2. Losses at the gene ends were 3 bases for V and 1 base for J; bases not matched to a gene: 7. The CDR3 spans 18 residues. CDR1 is LNHDA, CDR2 SQIVND, per germline (reference sequence). CDR3 nucleotides: TGTGCCAGTAGTATTGGGCTAGCGGGGGGTATGAACACCGGGGAGCTGTTTTTT. Protein sequence: CASSIGLAGGMNTGELFF.

The V gene is TRBV28, the J gene TRBJ1-1; D remains unclear. In germline, CDR1 is MDHEN, CDR2 SYDVKM. Deletions cut 2 bases from V and 0 bases from J, with 13 bases between. The CDR3 has 16 amino acids. CDR3 amino acids: CASSLVGQTMNTEAFF. The CDR3 region has the DNA TGTGCCAGCAGTTTAGTCGGTCAGACAATGAACACTGAAGCTTTCTTT.

This sequence joins TRBV9 and TRBJ1-5, with TRBD1 matching over 8 bases. Looked up from germline, CDR1 is SGDLS and CDR2 is YYNGEE. The CDR3 is 15 amino acids. V lost 4 bases to trimming and J lost 8 bases; unmatched junction nucleotides: 11. CDR3 DNA sequence: TGTGCCAGCAGCCTTCTAGGACAGGGCATAGAGCCCCAGCATTTT. It yields the protein CASSLLGQGIEPQHF.

A single count supports this clone. The chain couples TRBV24-1 to TRBJ1-4; 8 bases align to TRBD1. Germline CDR1 reads KGHDR; CDR2 reads SFDVKD. V lost 9 bases, J lost 3 bases, and 2 bases stayed unmatched. The CDR3 loop spans 13 amino acids. Here the CDR3 reads CATQGASNEKLFF. The CDR3 DNA reads as TGTGCCACCCAGGGGGCCTCTAATGAAAAACTGTTTTTT.

The chain recombines TRBV4-3 with TRBJ1-2; unclear D gene. Germline V gives CDR1 LGHNA, CDR2 YSLEER. Trimming shortened V by 0 bases and J by 1 base, and 6 bases separated the two germline ends. CDR3 length equals 14 residues. Here the CDR3 DNA reads TGCGCCAGCAGCCAAGATTACTATAACTATGGCTACACCTTC. Translation gives CASSQDYYNYGYTF.

J is TRBJ2-2 and V is TRBV24-1; TRBD1 aligns across 10 bases. Germline assignment: CDR1 KGHDR and CDR2 SFDVKD. Losses at the gene ends were 4 bases for V and 6 bases for J; bases not matched to a gene: 10. The CDR3 extends over 17 amino acids. CDR3 DNA: TGTGCCACCAGTGAACCCTCGACAGGGGGCGGATCCGGGGAGCTGTTTTTT. It yields the protein CATSEPSTGGGSGELFF.

On this clone itself: A read error may produce the germline difference seen at one junction end. The V call is TRBV7-7, the J call TRBJ1-5; no reliable D call. The CDR3 sequence is 19 residues long. Germline V gene data show CDR1 as SSHAT and CDR2 as FNYEAQ (reference sequence). The CDR3 spells CASSLGLWQQIYSNQPQHF. Here the CDR3 DNA reads TGTGCTAGCAGCTTAGGCTTGTGGCAGCAAATTTATAGCAATCAGCCCCAGCATTTT.

J is TRBJ1-1 and V is TRBV30; D remains ambiguous. The CDR3 totals 14 residues. CDR1 is GTSNPN, CDR2 SVGIG, per germline (reference sequence). V was shortened by 0 bases and J by 6 bases, with 14 bases between the two germline ends. The CDR3 here is CAWSVKGAYSEAFF. The CDR3 DNA follows: TGTGCCTGGAGTGTAAAGGGAGCGTATTCTGAAGCTTTCTTT. The variable domain in full, with the rest retrieved from reference TRBV30 and TRBJ1-1, is SQTIHQWPATLVQPVGSPLSLECTVEGTSNPNLYWYRQAAGRGLQLLFYSVGIGQISSEVPQNLSASRPQDRQFILSSKKLLLSDSGFYLCAWSVKGAYSEAFFGQGTRLTVV.

The CDR3: CASSSEGGTGTIQYF. CDR3 in DNA: TGCGCCAGCAGCTCTGAGGGAGGGACAGGGACCATTCAGTACTTC. The J gene is TRBJ2-4, the V gene TRBV4-1; 9 bases fit TRBD1. CDR3 size: 15 residues. Germline values: CDR1 MGHRA, CDR2 YSYEKL. V shed 5 bases, J shed 9 bases, and the junction held 11 bases outside the gene matches.

The genes are TRBV2 and TRBJ1-2; the D is unclear. Trimming left V 2 bases short and J 6 bases short, with 10 bases between. This CDR3 spans 13 amino acids. Germline V gene data show CDR1 as SNHLY and CDR2 as FYNNEI. CDR3 residues: CASSESRRDGYTF. Written as DNA, the CDR3 is TGTGCCAGCAGTGAATCCCGTCGAGATGGCTACACCTTC.

J is TRBJ1-2 and V is TRBV27; D is perhaps TRBD1 (5 bases). Germline V gene sequence: CDR1 MNHEY, CDR2 SMNVEV (reference sequence). Trimming shortened V by 4 bases and J by 1 base, and 16 bases separated the two germline ends. This CDR3 is 16 amino acids long. The DNA for the CDR3 is TGTGCCAGCAGTTCGCGCGGGGCAGCCCTTAACTATGGCTACACCTTC. It codes for CASSSRGAALNYGYTF.

V and J are TRBV11-3 and TRBJ2-1; D is unclear. Germline V lookup: CDR1 SGHNT, CDR2 YENEEA. The CDR3 sequence is 12 residues long. V lost 1 base to trimming and J lost 8 bases, with 6 bases between them. CDR3 coding DNA: TGTGCCAGCAGCTTAGGTCCGTATGAGCAGTTCTTC. It specifies CASSLGPYEQFF.

This chain links TRBV6-2 or TRBV6-3 with TRBJ2-1; D is perhaps TRBD2 (5 bases). This CDR3 is built from 15 residues. Trimming shortened V by 3 bases and J by 4 bases, and 13 bases separated the two germline ends. Germline values: CDR1 MNHEY, CDR2 SVGEGT. CDR3 protein: CASSYRTGLYNEQFF. DNA for the CDR3: TGTGCCAGCAGTTATCGGACTGGCCTATACAATGAGCAGTTCTTC.

The chain couples TRBV18 to TRBJ1-5, with 8 nucleotides matching TRBD1. V was pared by 6 bases and J by 4 bases, with 8 bases of the junction left unmatched. The germline V gene encodes CDR1 KGHSH and CDR2 LQKENI. The CDR3 is 15 residues long. CDR3 DNA sequence: TGTGCCAGCTCTCCAGGGACAGGCATTAATCAGCCCCAGCATTTT. Translation gives CASSPGTGINQPQHF.

The chain links TRBV6-2 or TRBV6-3 to TRBJ1-2; possible D gene TRBD1, 6 bases. Per the germline V gene, CDR1 is MNHEY and CDR2 is SVGEGT. This CDR3 region has 14 residues. The ends were cut back, 0 bases at V and 4 bases at J, with 9 bases in the middle. CDR3 nucleotides: TGTGCCAGCAGTTACTCCGGAGGGGGCTATGGCTACACCTTC. This gives the protein CASSYSGGGYGYTF.

The chain carries TRBV6-2 or TRBV6-3 and TRBJ2-7; 9 bases line up with TRBD2. Germline CDR1 is MNHEY and CDR2 is SVGEGT. Trimming cost V 0 bases and J 5 bases; bases outside gene matches: 8. This CDR3 region has 16 residues. The CDR3 nucleotides read TGTGCCAGCAGTTACTCTAGCTGGCGGGGGGGAGACGAGCAGTACTTC. It translates to CASSYSSWRGGDEQYF.

The chain employs TRBV5-1 and TRBJ1-2, with D perhaps matching TRBD1 (5 bases). V shed 4 bases and J shed 0 bases, with 13 bases lying between them. The germline gives CDR1 SGHRS, CDR2 YFSETQ. This CDR3 is built from 15 residues. CDR3 sequence reads: CASSREGRPNYGYTF. CDR3 bases: TGCGCCAGCAGCCGGGAGGGGAGACCTAACTATGGCTACACCTTC. Full variable domain (outside the CDR3, taken from reference TRBV5-1 and TRBJ1-2): KAGVTQTPRYLIKTRGQQVTLSCSPISGHRSVSWYQQTPGQGLQFLFEYFSETQRNKGNFPGRFSGRQFSNSRSEMNVSTLELGDSALYLCASSREGRPNYGYTFGSGTRLTVV.

The chain carries TRBV3-1 (or the pseudogene TRBV3-2) and TRBJ1-6; 7 bases are a match to TRBD1. V trimming: 8 bases; J trimming: 4 bases; junction bases outside the gene matches: 11. The CDR3 covers 16 residues. Germline CDR1 LGHDT, CDR2 YNNKEL (reference sequence). DNA for the CDR3: TGTGCCAGCGCCTTCACCGGGACAGATTATAATTCACCCCTCCACTTT. It codes for CASAFTGTDYNSPLHF.

This clone was seen only a few times. This sequence joins TRBV4-1 and TRBJ1-6; weak D call: TRBD1 (5 bases). Trimming cost V 2 bases and J 7 bases, with 15 bases left between them. There are 16 residues in the CDR3. CDR1 is MGHRA and CDR2 is YSYEKL in the germline V gene. CDR3 protein: CASSQTPQGGNSPLHF. In nucleotides, the CDR3 is TGCGCCAGCAGCCAAACCCCCCAGGGTGGGAATTCACCCCTCCACTTT.

The V and J genes are TRBV2 and TRBJ1-5; D perhaps matches TRBD1 (5 bases). CDR1 and CDR2 (germline): SNHLY, FYNNEI. CDR3 length: 13 residues. V lost 4 bases and J 4 bases, leaving 8 bases between the germline ends. CDR3 in amino acids: CASSVGGNQPQHF. As DNA, the CDR3 is TGTGCCAGCAGTGTGGGGGGGAATCAGCCCCAGCATTTT.

This clone came up a few times. The chain combines TRBV2 with TRBJ2-7; a possible D gene is TRBD1 (6 bases). The CDR3 totals 13 residues. Germline V gives CDR1 SNHLY, CDR2 FYNNEI. V shed 8 bases and J shed 3 bases, with 14 bases lying between them. CDR3 residues: CASERTELYEQYF. The CDR3 region has the DNA TGTGCCAGCGAGAGGACAGAACTCTACGAGCAGTACTTC.